A selection of T cell receptor beta chains follows, all from one sample in a study of identifying expanded T cells in peripheral blood. Sequenced by immunoSEQ multiplex PCR; TCRdb stores in-frame clones only, minus some. The repertoire holds 90,000 or so clones, 70% to 90% seen once, with 4.5% to 7% in the top ten. The source material was blood. The source of these receptors is a person between 18 and 75 years old in good health. Each CDR3 is given with its conserved first and last residue. A D gene is named only where the DNA matches it firmly. Size is stated for part of the rows, as once, few or many counts, or as a class when the clone is expanded.

.,17,TRBV7-2,.,TRBJ2-7,CASSLVNARQSPYEQYF,TGTGCCAGCAGCTTAGTTAATGCCAGACAGTCCCCCTACGAGCAGTACTTC
.,16,TRBV14,TRBD1,TRBJ1-1,CASSQDIGQVNTEAFF,TGTGCCAGCAGCCAAGATATTGGACAGGTGAACACTGAAGCTTTCTTT
.,13,TRBV6-1,.,TRBJ2-5,CASMRRSLGTQYF,TGTGCCAGCATGAGGAGGTCTTTGGGGACCCAGTACTTC
.,14,TRBV30,.,TRBJ1-2,CAWNMFRTNYGYTF,TGTGCCTGGAACATGTTTCGAACTAACTATGGCTACACCTTC
once,14,TRBV11-3,.,TRBJ2-5,CASSPDGRQETQYF,TGTGCCAGCAGCCCGGACGGCCGTCAAGAGACCCAGTACTTC
.,15,TRBV2,.,TRBJ2-2,CASRWTVRIAGELFF,TGTGCCAGCCGATGGACAGTACGGATTGCCGGGGAGCTGTTTTTT
.,15,TRBV15,.,TRBJ2-5,CATSPSTGYQETQYF,TGTGCCACCAGTCCCTCGACTGGGTACCAAGAGACCCAGTACTTC
.,15,TRBV30,.,TRBJ1-2,CAWSVSGTLNYGYTF,TGTGCCTGGAGTGTGTCAGGGACCCTAAACTATGGCTACACCTTC
.,14,TRBV4-3,.,TRBJ1-1,CASSQVGGNTEAFF,TGCGCCAGCAGCCAAGTGGGAGGGAACACTGAAGCTTTCTTT
.,13,TRBV15,.,TRBJ1-2,CATSRAGGYGYTF,TGTGCCACCAGCAGAGCCGGCGGTTATGGCTACACCTTC
.,16,TRBV5-6,.,TRBJ1-2,CASSFRASLTGSGYTF,TGTGCCAGCAGCTTCCGGGCCTCTCTAACTGGAAGCGGCTACACCTTC
.,11,TRBV7-2,.,TRBJ2-3,CASRITDTQYF,TGTGCCAGCAGGATCACAGATACGCAGTATTTT
few,12,TRBV7-9,.,TRBJ2-4,CASSFRYGLLYF,TGTGCCAGCAGCTTTCGATACGGGCTTCTGTACTTC
.,15,TRBV18,TRBD2,TRBJ2-7,CASSPSSGGAWEQYF,TGTGCCAGCTCCCCTTCCAGCGGGGGGGCGTGGGAGCAGTACTTC
.,15,TRBV6-5,TRBD1,TRBJ1-2,CASSPGQGLSYGYTF,TGTGCCAGCAGTCCAGGACAGGGTCTATCCTATGGCTACACCTTC
.,15,TRBV7-9,.,TRBJ2-1,CASSSQFVGYNEQFF,TGTGCCAGCAGCTCCCAATTCGTTGGTTACAATGAGCAGTTCTTC
.,11,TRBV10-2,.,TRBJ1-1,CASRGITEAFF,TGCGCCAGCAGGGGGATCACTGAAGCTTTCTTT
.,14,TRBV7-2,.,TRBJ1-5,CASSLDGSYQPQHF,TGTGCCAGCAGCTTAGACGGCTCCTATCAGCCCCAGCATTTT
few,15,TRBV6-6,.,TRBJ1-5,CASSDYSRGGQPQHF,TGTGCCAGCAGTGATTACTCTCGAGGTGGGCAGCCCCAGCATTTT
.,16,TRBV5-6,.,TRBJ1-2,CASTLPGILPNYGYTF,TGTGCCAGCACCCTCCCTGGGATACTACCAAACTATGGCTACACCTTC
.,14,TRBV15,.,TRBJ2-3,CATSRDGPTDTQYF,TGTGCCACCAGCAGAGATGGGCCCACAGATACGCAGTATTTT